The source of this T cell receptor beta chain is a study of T cells in Graves' hyperthyroidism and ophthalmopathy. Notes on the study in general: A model of 13 V-J features distinguished ophthalmopathy from stable hyperthyroidism. Peripheral blood also featured most of the thyroid clonotypes expanded above 0.001.

Hyperthyroidism had been newly diagnosed in patients aged 18 to 65, and its duration was under 2 months. TCR beta CDR3 sequences were amplified from RNA transcripts. TCR CDR3 underwent first-round RT-PCR with the HTBI primer set. TCRdb called the multiplex PCR reads again in MiXCR, with one record for every CDR3 protein. The repertoire includes about 360,000 distinct CDR3 sequences, roughly 13% of them detected once, and around a tenth sits in the top ten. This clonotype showed up many times. Antigen unknown. The germline gene is not matched at one end of the junction; a read error may be the cause. CDR1 is GTSNPN, CDR2 SVGIG, per germline (reference sequence). The CDR3 runs 15 residues.

This sequence was found in a woman aged 18-30 years with Graves' hyperthyroidism. The sample was blood. The chain is built from TRBV30 and TRBJ2-1; the match to TRBD2 covers 9 bases. In DNA form, the CDR3 reads TGTGCCTGGGGTGTGAGACTAGCGGCGTACAATGAGCAGTTCTTC. Translation: CAWGVRLAAYNEQFF.